The following is a T cell receptor beta chain sequence with its context. Its antigen is currently unknown. The data were taken from a study of T cell responses to AZD1222 COVID-19 vaccine. Libraries were prepared by immunoSEQ multiplex PCR; TCRdb keeps only in-frame clonotypes and omits some of them. The data show roughly 150,000 clones, roughly 85% seen once. This CDR3 spans 13 amino acids. Germline CDR1 reads SGHTA; CDR2 reads FQGNSA. V lost 3 bases and J 0 bases, leaving 5 bases between the germline ends. General study findings and limits: Scientists sampled the repertoires only once the peak T cell response had passed. White British people made up most donors, females outnumbered males, and clonal diversity was possibly underestimated. An increase in Spike-specific TCR breadth and depth was observed after two AZD1222 doses.

This chain connects TRBV7-2 to TRBJ2-5; D gene unclear. The material was peripheral blood, obtained 28 days after the second AZD1222 dose. The receptor was derived from an adult who received the AZD1222 COVID-19 vaccine. CDR3 nucleotide sequence: TGTGCCAGCAGCTTCGGGTACCAAGAGACCCAGTACTTC. This sequence encodes CASSFGYQETQYF.